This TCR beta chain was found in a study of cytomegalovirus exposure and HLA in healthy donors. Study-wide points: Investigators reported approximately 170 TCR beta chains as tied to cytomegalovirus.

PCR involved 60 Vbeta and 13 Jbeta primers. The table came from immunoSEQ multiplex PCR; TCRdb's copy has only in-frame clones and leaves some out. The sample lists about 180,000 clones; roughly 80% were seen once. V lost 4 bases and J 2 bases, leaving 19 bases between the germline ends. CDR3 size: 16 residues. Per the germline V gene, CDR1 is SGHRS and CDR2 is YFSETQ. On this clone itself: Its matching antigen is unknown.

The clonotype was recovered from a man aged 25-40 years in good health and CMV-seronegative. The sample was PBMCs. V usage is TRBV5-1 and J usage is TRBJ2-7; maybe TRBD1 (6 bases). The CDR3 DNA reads TGCGCCAGCAGCCCGAAACCTTCGGACAGCCCCTACGAGCAGTACTTC. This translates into CASSPKPSDSPYEQYF.